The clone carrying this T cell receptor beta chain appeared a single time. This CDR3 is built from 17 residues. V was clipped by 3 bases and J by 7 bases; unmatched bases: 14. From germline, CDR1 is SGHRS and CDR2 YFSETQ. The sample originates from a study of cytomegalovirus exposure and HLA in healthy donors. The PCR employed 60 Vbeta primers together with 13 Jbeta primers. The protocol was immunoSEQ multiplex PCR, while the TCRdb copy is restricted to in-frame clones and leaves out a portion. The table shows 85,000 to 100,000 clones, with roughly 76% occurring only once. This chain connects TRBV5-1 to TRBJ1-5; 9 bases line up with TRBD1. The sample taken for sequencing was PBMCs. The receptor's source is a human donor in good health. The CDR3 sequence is CASSCPPGQGRGQPQHF. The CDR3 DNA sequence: TGCGCCAGCAGCTGCCCACCGGGACAGGGAAGGGGGCAGCCCCAGCATTTT.